Below, one T cell receptor (beta chain) is given with its context. As yet, its antigen is unknown. The V gene end was trimmed by 3 bases and the J gene end by 7 bases; junction bases not matched to a gene: 9. CDR3 length: 13 residues. In germline, CDR1 is SQVTM, CDR2 ANQGSEA. The data stem from a study of regulatory and conventional T cells in RAG deficiency. The study, taken as a whole, reports: Compared with controls, unique Treg TCR beta sequences dropped around 110-fold in Omenn syndrome and CID/AS.

Conventional CD4+ T cells were sorted from blood as CD25-low CD127-high cells. Assay used: immunoSEQ multiplex PCR; TCRdb lists only in-frame clones, some missing. The table lists 20,000 to 25,000 clones, 95% to 96% of them singletons, with 1% to 1.5% in the top ten. This sample was shared with a second study, whose subject was regulatory T cells. Per that study: The primer mix had 52 TRBV and 13 TRBJ primers.

The chain is built from TRBV29-1 and TRBJ2-7; TRBD2 matches 7 bases. The specimen was CD25- CD4+ T cells sorted from blood. The TCR comes from a human donor in good health. The CDR3 loop reads CSVDSRGGSEQYF. CDR3 coding DNA: TGCAGCGTTGACTCGCGGGGAGGGTCGGAGCAGTACTTC.